The rows below give T cell receptor beta chains drawn from one sample of a study of blood T cells in healthy people across ages. TCRdb re-called the 5' RACE reads through MiXCR, storing one row per CDR3 protein. The top ten hold approximately 4% of the sample, which has 780,000 or so distinct CDR3 sequences, approximately 25% seen once. The same specimen was also included in a second study, on T cells of mothers and their children.

Sequencing input: blood. The receptors stem from a boy aged 5 to 17 in good health. Both conserved end residues are part of each CDR3. Each record gives: clone size, V gene, J gene, D gene, CDR3 protein, CDR3 DNA. The D gene is left open where the match is weak. A clone size is listed for some rows: how often the clone was seen (once, few, many), or a class if it is expanded.

>few|TRBV3-1|TRBJ2-1|NA
CASHTGRLALYNEQFF
TGTGCCAGCCATACGGGAAGGCTAGCACTTTACAATGAGCAGTTCTTC
>NA|TRBV5-6|TRBJ1-4|NA
CASSPGVRGEKLFF
TGTGCCAGCAGCCCAGGTGTCAGGGGAGAAAAACTGTTTTTT
>NA|TRBV7-9|TRBJ2-7|TRBD1
CASSLAGEEGAGYEQYF
TGTGCCAGCAGCTTAGCGGGCGAAGAGGGGGCCGGTTACGAGCAGTACTTC
>NA|TRBV5-1|TRBJ2-7|NA
CASNLGGASYEQYF
TGCGCCAGTAACCTAGGGGGGGCCTCCTACGAGCAGTACTTC
>NA|TRBV11-2|TRBJ2-4|TRBD1
CASSQLVDRGDKNIQYF
TGTGCCAGCAGCCAACTAGTGGACAGGGGGGACAAAAACATTCAGTACTTC
>few|TRBV4-3|TRBJ2-1|NA
CASSVQYVGGQSYNEQFF
TGCGCCAGCAGCGTACAGTATGTAGGGGGACAATCCTACAATGAGCAGTTCTTC
>few|TRBV19|TRBJ2-3|NA
CASSPERITDTQYF
TGTGCCAGTAGTCCAGAACGTATAACAGATACGCAGTATTTT
>NA|TRBV5-1|TRBJ1-1|NA
CASSFGWAGDMNTEAFF
TGCGCCAGCAGCTTTGGGTGGGCAGGGGACATGAACACTGAAGCTTTCTTT
>NA|TRBV28|TRBJ2-7|NA
CASTGGLYEQYF
TGTGCCAGCACCGGGGGTCTCTACGAGCAGTACTTC
>few|TRBV27|TRBJ2-2|NA
CASSFKWLGEYTGELFF
TGTGCCAGCAGTTTCAAGTGGCTTGGGGAATACACCGGGGAGCTGTTTTTT
>NA|TRBV7-2|TRBJ2-3|NA
CASSLAGVGVRDTQYF
TGTGCCAGCAGCTTAGCCGGCGTGGGAGTGAGAGATACGCAGTATTTT
>NA|TRBV6-2/TRBV6-3|TRBJ2-7|TRBD2
CASSPGTSGATREQYF
TGTGCCAGCAGTCCCGGGACTAGCGGGGCGACAAGAGAGCAGTACTTC
>NA|TRBV28|TRBJ2-1|TRBD2
CASSPRLAGRNEQFF
TGTGCCAGCAGTCCAAGACTAGCGGGAAGGAATGAGCAGTTCTTC
>NA|TRBV4-2|TRBJ2-2|NA
CASSQEPAGAGRGTGELFF
TGTGCCAGCAGCCAAGAACCCGCAGGGGCAGGGAGGGGCACCGGGGAGCTGTTTTTT
>NA|TRBV20-1|TRBJ2-7|NA
CSANNRETGAYEQYF
TGCAGTGCTAACAACCGGGAGACAGGAGCCTACGAGCAGTACTTC
>NA|TRBV5-8|TRBJ2-5|NA
CASSRLTYGETQYF
TGTGCCAGCAGCCGACTTACGTACGGGGAGACCCAGTACTTC
>few|TRBV7-2|TRBJ1-5|TRBD1
CASSLQGDRTGPQHF
TGTGCCAGCAGCCTACAGGGGGATCGGACTGGGCCCCAGCATTTT
>NA|TRBV6-4|TRBJ2-1|NA
CASSEVPAGANEQFF
TGTGCCAGCAGTGAAGTTCCGGCGGGTGCAAATGAGCAGTTCTTC
>NA|TRBV11-2|TRBJ2-1|NA
CASSLGGTKNEQFF
TGTGCCAGCAGCTTGGGCGGGACGAAAAATGAGCAGTTCTTC
>many|TRBV27|TRBJ2-1|NA
CASSSRGNEQFF
TGTGCCAGCAGTTCCCGTGGGAATGAGCAGTTCTTC
>many|TRBV28|TRBJ1-5|NA
CASSFRAQINQPQHF
TGTGCCAGCAGTTTTCGGGCCCAGATCAATCAGCCCCAGCATTTT
>NA|TRBV7-3|TRBJ2-3|TRBD2
CASSQTSDPSTDTQYF
TGTGCCAGCAGCCAGACTAGCGACCCTAGCACAGATACGCAGTATTTT
>many|TRBV10-3|TRBJ2-5|NA
CAIKHSGETQYF
TGTGCCATCAAGCACTCGGGGGAGACCCAGTACTTC
>NA|TRBV20-1|TRBJ2-5|NA
CSVGSSGGETQYF
TGCAGTGTTGGGAGTAGCGGAGGAGAGACCCAGTACTTC
>few|TRBV4-3|TRBJ1-1|NA
CASSQGIGREAFF
TGCGCCAGCAGCCAAGGGATAGGGCGCGAAGCTTTCTTT
>NA|TRBV18|TRBJ1-2|NA
CASSPTEELSGYTF
TGTGCCAGCTCACCAACGGAGGAGTTAAGTGGCTACACCTTC
>NA|TRBV6-2/TRBV6-3|TRBJ2-5|TRBD2
CASSYSAGGQETQYF
TGTGCCAGCAGTTACTCAGCGGGGGGCCAAGAGACCCAGTACTTC
>few|TRBV5-6|TRBJ1-2|TRBD1
CASSFRTGATMGYTF
TGTGCCAGCAGCTTTAGGACAGGGGCTACGATGGGCTACACCTTC
>NA|TRBV28|TRBJ2-7|TRBD2
CASAWGGSGNEQYF
TGTGCCAGTGCCTGGGGGGGGAGTGGCAACGAGCAGTACTTC
>few|TRBV11-2|TRBJ2-5|TRBD2
CASSQGLAGVKGITETQYF
TGTGCCAGCAGCCAGGGACTAGCGGGAGTTAAGGGAATTACGGAGACCCAGTACTTC
>few|TRBV6-5|TRBJ2-5|TRBD2
CASRTRYLAGGETQYF
TGTGCCAGCAGGACTCGGTATCTAGCGGGAGGAGAGACCCAGTACTTC
>NA|TRBV20-1|TRBJ2-1|NA
CSASGGTVETLYF
TGCAGTGCTAGTGGGGGGACGGTAGAGACCCTGTACTTC
>NA|TRBV7-8|TRBJ2-1|NA
CASSLAGFGNEQFF
TGTGCCAGCAGCTTAGCGGGATTTGGCAATGAGCAGTTCTTC
>NA|TRBV7-9|TRBJ2-7|NA
CASSLGPARTSYEQYF
TGTGCCAGCAGCTTAGGTCCAGCCCGAACCTCCTACGAGCAGTACTTC
>NA|TRBV11-1|TRBJ2-7|TRBD1
CASSPLTGKTSYEQYF
TGTGCCAGCAGCCCTTTGACAGGGAAGACCTCCTACGAGCAGTACTTC
>NA|TRBV7-2|TRBJ1-3|NA
CASSPARVNTIYF
TGTGCCAGCAGCCCGGCTAGGGTAAACACCATATATTTT
>few|TRBV25-1|TRBJ1-5|NA
CASSEYDSNQPQHF
TGTGCCAGCAGTGAATATGATAGCAATCAGCCCCAGCATTTT
>NA|TRBV15|TRBJ2-2|NA
CATSRDMGGDGELFF
TGTGCCACCAGCAGAGACATGGGGGGTGACGGGGAGCTGTTTTTT
>NA|TRBV29-1|TRBJ2-2|NA
CSVDERNTGELFF
TGCAGCGTTGATGAGCGGAACACCGGGGAGCTGTTTTTT
>few|TRBV9|TRBJ2-3|NA
CASGTRGSGSTDTQYF
TGTGCCAGCGGCACAAGAGGTAGCGGCAGCACAGATACGCAGTATTTT
>NA|TRBV7-9|TRBJ2-3|NA
CASSLLGPPDTQYF
TGTGCCAGCAGCTTACTAGGTCCCCCGGATACGCAGTATTTT
>few|TRBV28|TRBJ1-5|NA
CASSLTDRYQPQHF
TGTGCCAGCAGTCTGACAGACCGCTATCAGCCCCAGCATTTT